The 13 T cell receptor beta chains below come from one sample, sequenced in a study of early T cells in non-severe SARS-CoV-2 infection. TCRdb used MiXCR to reprocess the 5' RACE reads, holding one entry per CDR3 protein. The data show about 59,000 distinct CDR3 sequences, 13% seen once. The starting material was whole blood, obtained at baseline. Receptors originate from an adult who was a healthcare worker with PCR-confirmed SARS-CoV-2 infection or an uninfected control (not recorded which).

J is TRBJ1-1 and V is TRBV5-4; weak D call: TRBD1 (5 bases). V lost 7 bases and J 6 bases, leaving 22 bases between the germline ends. The CDR3 is made up of 15 amino acids. Looked up from germline, CDR1 is SGHNT and CDR2 is YYREEE (reference sequence). In nucleotides, the CDR3 is TGTGCCAGCCAGCCTGACACTGGGGGAGTAGCTGAAGCTTTCTTT. Residues: CASQPDTGGVAEAFF.

This clonotype has just a few counts. J is TRBJ2-1 and V is TRBV20-1; the D gene is possibly TRBD2 (5 bases). CDR1 DFQATT and CDR2 SNEGSKA come from the germline V gene (reference sequence). The V end lost 5 bases, the J end lost 9 bases, and 20 bases lay between the germline ends. This CDR3 has 14 amino acids. The CDR3 nucleotides read TGCAGTGCTCCCATGGGCGGGTACTACGGTGAGCAGTTCTTC. Translating gives CSAPMGGYYGEQFF.

This clonotype appeared a few times. The chain is built from TRBV11-2 and TRBJ2-4, with D possibly TRBD2 on 5 matching bases. Trimming stripped 1 base from V and 0 bases from J, with 10 bases between. The V gene's germline CDR1 is SGHAT and CDR2 FQNNGV. The CDR3 is 16 amino acids. In DNA form, the CDR3 reads TGTGCCAGCAGCTTAGGGTCGAGGGTAGCCAAAAACATTCAGTACTTC. This sequence encodes CASSLGSRVAKNIQYF.

In this sample, this clonotype turned up a few times. J is TRBJ2-1 and V is TRBV7-8; the D gene is possibly TRBD1 (6 bases). The CDR3 has 15 amino acids. V was pared by 4 bases and J by 3 bases, with 13 bases between. Germline lookup yields CDR1 SGHVS and CDR2 FQNEAQ. The CDR3 DNA reads TGTGCCAGCAGCTACGGGACACCGATCTACAATGAGCAGTTCTTC. Translating gives CASSYGTPIYNEQFF. Variable domain in full (rest from reference TRBV7-8 and TRBJ2-1): GAGVSQSPRYKVAKRGQDVALRCDPISGHVSLFWYQQALGQGPEFLTYFQNEAQLDKSGLPSDRFFAERPEGSVSTLKIQRTQQEDSAVYLCASSYGTPIYNEQFFGPGTRLTVL.

This clonotype was observed a handful of times. CDR3 sequence reads: CASSPPGDSLLGTQYF. The CDR3 coding sequence is TGTGCCAGCTCACCACCGGGGGACTCCCTCCTGGGGACCCAGTACTTC. The chain has TRBV18 and TRBJ2-5; D might be TRBD2 (6 bases). Germline CDR1 KGHSH, CDR2 LQKENI. Trimming stripped 0 bases from V and 7 bases from J, with 18 bases between. This CDR3 region has 16 residues. Variable domain in full (rest from reference TRBV18 and TRBJ2-5): NAGVMQNPRHLVRRRGQEARLRCSPMKGHSHVYWYRQLPEEGLKFMVYLQKENIIDESGMPKERFSAEFPKEGPSILRIQQVVRGDSAAYFCASSPPGDSLLGTQYFGPGTRLLVL.

This clonotype appeared many times. This sequence joins TRBV28 and TRBJ1-1; D is ambiguous. V was clipped by 3 bases and J by 5 bases, with 7 bases between them. This CDR3 has 12 amino acids. Germline V gene sequence: CDR1 MDHEN, CDR2 SYDVKM. CDR3 in amino acids: CASSFPETEAFF. CDR3 in DNA: TGTGCCAGCAGTTTCCCGGAAACTGAAGCTTTCTTT. Full variable domain (remainder filled in from reference TRBV28 and TRBJ1-1): DVKVTQSSRYLVKRTGEKVFLECVQDMDHENMFWYRQDPGLGLRLIYFSYDVKMKEKGDIPEGYSVSREKKERFSLILESASTNQTSMYLCASSFPETEAFFGQGTRLTVV.

There are many counts of this clonotype. V is TRBV24-1 and J is TRBJ2-3; TRBD2 agrees at 7 bases. The germline V gene has CDR1 KGHDR and CDR2 SFDVKD. V shed 5 bases and J 5 bases; nucleotides not matched to a gene: 3. This CDR3 is 13 amino acids long. The CDR3 coding sequence is TGTGCCACCAGTGTTACGGGGGGAGATACGCAGTATTTT. Translated, it gives CATSVTGGDTQYF.

This clonotype occurred a few times. The rearrangement uses TRBV19 and TRBJ1-2, with TRBD1 matching over 7 bases. This CDR3 region has 14 residues. Germline CDR1 and CDR2: LNHDA and SQIVND (reference sequence). The ends lost 7 bases at V and 2 bases at J; junction bases unmatched: 7. Here the CDR3 reads CASTRQGPNYGYTF. The CDR3 DNA sequence: TGTGCCAGTACCAGACAGGGACCCAACTATGGCTACACCTTC.

The chain combines TRBV11-2 with TRBJ2-1, with 8 positions matching TRBD2. The CDR3 extends over 15 amino acids. Germline-derived CDR1 and CDR2 are SGHAT and FQNNGV. Trimming cost V 5 bases and J 5 bases; bases outside gene matches: 8. CDR3 nucleotide sequence: TGTGCCAGCAGCCTCATAGCGGGACGGGACAATGAGCAGTTCTTC. Translating it yields CASSLIAGRDNEQFF.

V and J are TRBV19 and TRBJ2-1; D may correspond to TRBD1 or TRBD2 (5 bases each). CDR1 and CDR2 (germline): LNHDA, SQIVND (reference sequence). Trimming stripped 5 bases from V and 2 bases from J, with 16 bases between. This CDR3 has 16 residues. CDR3 DNA sequence: TGTGCCAGTAGTCGCTACCGGGACCACGCCTACAATGAGCAGTTCTTC. Protein product: CASSRYRDHAYNEQFF.

This clonotype was detected once. One base away lies a much larger clone, so this may be a sequencing read error. The rearrangement uses TRBV7-6 and TRBJ2-7; 7 bases line up with TRBD1. The germline gives CDR1 SGHVS, CDR2 FNYEAQ. V dropped 2 bases and J dropped 3; count of bases not matched to a gene: 7. The CDR3 totals 15 residues. CDR3 region: CASSLRGGDDYEQYF. The CDR3 DNA reads as TGTGCCAGCAGCTTAAGAGGGGGCGATGACTACGAGCAGTACTTC.

V usage is TRBV7-9 and J usage is TRBJ2-7; weak D call: TRBD2 (6 bases). This CDR3 spans 16 amino acids. Looked up from germline, CDR1 is SEHNR and CDR2 is FQNEAQ (reference sequence). V shed 5 bases and J shed 3 bases, with 20 bases lying between them. The chain's CDR3 is CASSTHPRGNFYEQYF. Written as DNA, the CDR3 is TGTGCCAGCAGCACACACCCCCGGGGGAATTTCTACGAGCAGTACTTC.

There are a few counts of this clonotype. The V call is TRBV11-2, the J call TRBJ2-4; 7 bases are a match to TRBD1. Germline V lookup: CDR1 SGHAT, CDR2 FQNNGV. J lost 6 bases, V lost 2 bases, and 7 bases had no gene match. The CDR3 runs 15 residues. The CDR3 DNA reads TGTGCCAGCAGCTTAAAATTGGGACAGCTAAACATTCAGTACTTC. It yields the protein CASSLKLGQLNIQYF.